This T cell receptor (beta chain) came from a study of shared clonotypes between healthy human individuals. From germline, CDR1 is MNHEY and CDR2 SMNVEV (reference sequence). The CDR3 has 18 residues. This clone was found once. Its antigen is as yet unknown. The junction differs from germline at one of its ends, possibly a read error. Terminally differentiated effector memory CD45RA+ cells were excluded from the naive CD8 cells, which were CD45RO-negative and positively selected for CCR7. Study results and limitations: Non-shared clonotypes were found to have lower generation probabilities than the clonotypes that were shared by all four of the sorted-subset donors.

As handled by the study authors: Filtering of immunoSEQ junctional sequences could not match full-length read filtering. Sequencing was performed with immunoSEQ multiplex PCR; in TCRdb, only in-frame clones are kept and a portion is missing. The DNA gave D and trimming, while V, J and clone size come from that table. The sample comprises over 800,000 clones, almost 95% of which are singletons, and 24% rests with the top ten. Material for sequencing was naive CD8+ T cells sorted from blood. The chain couples TRBV27 to TRBJ2-3, with 10 nucleotides matching TRBD2. This TCR was sampled from a man aged 25 to 45 in good health. In DNA form, the CDR3 reads TGTGCCAGCAGTTTATCGATTGCGGCTAGCGGGAGCAGAGATACGCAGTATTTT. The encoded protein is CASSLSIAASGSRDTQYF.